This TCR beta chain was obtained from a study of regulatory T cells in long-lasting Graves disease. General observations from the study: A greater number of public clonotypes (2,741) was shared by persistent patients than by new patients (about 990).

Specified time point: newly diagnosed GD, antithyroid drugs for less than 3 months. PBMC RNA served as the TCR library source. With iRepertoire HTBI primers and Arm-PCR of CDR3 regions, TCR beta libraries were built. MiXCR, applied by TCRdb to the multiplex PCR reads, yields one record per CDR3 protein. The data contain over 400,000 distinct CDR3 sequences, 13% to 15% of them singletons. Comment on this clonotype: What it recognizes is unknown.

These data were also filed under a second study, of T cells in Graves' hyperthyroidism and ophthalmopathy. That study adds: When the TCR CDR3 underwent first-round RT-PCR, the HTBI primer set was used.

The sequence came from a woman aged 45-60 years with Graves disease. The sample consisted of peripheral blood mononuclear cells (PBMCs), taken at new diagnosis, from a patient treated with antithyroid drugs.

This CDR3 reads CASSATTGTDFEQYF. The CDR3 region has the DNA TGTGCCAGCAGCGCAACTACCGGGACAGATTTTGAGCAGTACTTC. The chain employs TRBV9 and TRBJ2-7; TRBD1 matches at 7 bases. This CDR3 has 15 residues. Germline V CDR1 and CDR2: SGDLS, YYNGEE. V was pared by 3 bases and J by 7 bases, with 13 bases of the junction left unmatched.